These 9 T cell receptor beta chains originate from one sample sequenced in a study of blood T cell repertoires in COVID-19. The method was immunoSEQ multiplex PCR; TCRdb's version includes in-frame clones alone and lacks a portion of them. The sample holds about 310,000 clones, around 91% seen once. Sequencing input: PBMCs or T cells enriched from blood (not recorded which). Every receptor here comes from a woman in her forties who had recovered from COVID-19.

To note about this clone: At the DNA level, this CDR3 is encoded by other sequences in the same sample as well. The chain is built from TRBV3-1 (or the pseudogene TRBV3-2) and TRBJ2-7; D gene unclear. The CDR3 covers 11 residues. With 1 base removed from V and 6 bases from J, the gap between germline ends came to 4 bases. Germline CDR1 reads LGHDT; CDR2 reads YNNKEL (reference sequence). CDR3 DNA: TGTGCCAGCAGCCAAGCGGGCGAGCAGTACTTC. It is translated as CASSQAGEQYF.

This clone was seen just once. The chain has TRBV4-3 and TRBJ2-7; D remains unclear. V lost 0 bases and J lost 6, with 12 bases in between. This CDR3 contains 14 residues. Germline CDR1 is LGHNA and CDR2 is YSLEER. CDR3 coding DNA: TGCGCCAGCAGCCAAGATAGTACAGTGGGCGAGCAGTACTTC. Protein sequence: CASSQDSTVGEQYF.

The chain combines TRBV28 with TRBJ2-7; 7 positions match TRBD1. Germline V gives CDR1 MDHEN, CDR2 SYDVKM. The V gene end was trimmed by 6 bases and the J gene end by 3 bases; junction bases not matched to a gene: 5. This CDR3 comprises 13 residues. CDR3 in amino acids: CASSPGQHYEQYF. The CDR3 bases are TGTGCCAGCAGCCCGGGACAGCACTACGAGCAGTACTTC.

V usage is TRBV12-3 or TRBV12-4 and J usage is TRBJ1-1; 7 nucleotides agree with TRBD1. This CDR3 is built from 13 residues. V shed 5 bases, J shed 3 bases, and the junction held 3 bases outside the gene matches. The DNA for the CDR3 is TGTGCCAGCAGTGCAGGGGGGTACACTGAAGCTTTCTTT. The encoded protein is CASSAGGYTEAFF.

The V gene is TRBV27, the J gene TRBJ1-6; 9 bases map to TRBD1. This CDR3 has 15 residues. Germline loops: CDR1 MNHEY, CDR2 SMNVEV (reference sequence). J was trimmed by 7 bases and V by 5 bases; bases with no gene match: 6. CDR3 loop: CASSPGGTGNSPLHF. CDR3 in DNA: TGTGCCAGCAGTCCAGGGGGGACAGGGAATTCACCCCTCCACTTT.

The chain uses TRBV28 and TRBJ1-1, with D possibly TRBD1 on 6 matching bases. Trimming left V 7 bases short and J 3 bases short, with 18 bases between. Germline lookup yields CDR1 MDHEN and CDR2 SYDVKM. The CDR3 is 15 residues long. CDR3 bases: TGTGCCAGCATCTTAGGGGGAGTAATCGACACTGAAGCTTTCTTT. Residues: CASILGGVIDTEAFF.

The chain employs TRBV4-1 and TRBJ1-1, with D possibly matching TRBD1 (5 bases). Trimming took off 0 bases at V and 5 bases at J, with 13 bases between the two ends. From germline, CDR1 is MGHRA and CDR2 YSYEKL. The CDR3 consists of 15 residues. The DNA for the CDR3 is TGCGCCAGCAGCCAAGATGGCACGGGGGATACTGAAGCTTTCTTT. Translation: CASSQDGTGDTEAFF.

This sequence joins TRBV27 and TRBJ2-3; 8 nucleotides agree with TRBD2. J gave up 4 bases and V 2 bases, and 5 bases lay outside the gene matches. This CDR3 spans 15 amino acids. Germline CDR1 is MNHEY and CDR2 is SMNVEV (reference sequence). CDR3 DNA: TGTGCCAGCAGTTTAGTGCGGGAGGTCGCAGATACGCAGTATTTT. It codes for CASSLVREVADTQYF.

This clone was seen just once. This chain connects TRBV19 to TRBJ2-7, with D maybe TRBD1 (6 bases). The CDR3 consists of 16 residues. The germline gives CDR1 LNHDA, CDR2 SQIVND (reference sequence). Trimming took 6 bases from V and 2 from J, leaving 20 bases between them. DNA of the CDR3: TGTGCCAGTAGAAGTTTACAGGGTGGGGGCACCTACGAGCAGTACTTC. This translates into CASRSLQGGGTYEQYF.